The clone carrying this T cell receptor (beta chain) was observed a few times. Its antigen is unidentified. These data come from a study of T cells in Graves' hyperthyroidism and ophthalmopathy. General study points: Ophthalmopathy was identified by the model a median around 6.3 months ahead of onset.

CDR3 length: 11 amino acids. Germline-derived CDR1 and CDR2 are SEHNR and FQNEAQ (reference sequence). V was pared by 2 bases and J by 11 bases, with 9 bases between. Researchers amplified the TCR beta CDR3 regions from RNA transcripts. Initially, a first-round RT-PCR of the TCR CDR3 employed the HTBI primer set. TCRdb passed the multiplex PCR reads through MiXCR, listing each CDR3 protein once. The sample lists about 290,000 distinct CDR3 sequences, roughly an eighth occurring once. The hyperthyroidism patients had all been newly diagnosed, and their disease duration was under 2 months. Their ages ranged from 18 to 65 years. Patients having uncontrolled infection, another autoimmune disease, pregnancy or lactation were not included. Each diagnosis drew on symptoms, thyroxine, TRAb, thyroid ultrasound and orbital computed tomography findings.

Input material: blood. This clonotype was obtained from a woman aged 40 to 55 with Graves' hyperthyroidism. The chain recombines TRBV7-9 with TRBJ1-1; D ambiguous. This chain's CDR3 is CASSLNMGAFF. Written as DNA, the CDR3 is TGTGCCAGCAGCTTAAACATGGGGGCTTTCTTT.